The rows below give T cell receptor beta chains drawn from one sample of a study of control samples from healthy donors and cancer patients. Generated by immunoSEQ multiplex PCR, the TCRdb table keeps only in-frame clones and is missing some. Here the sample spans 55,000 to 70,000 clones, around 91% being singletons. Sequencing input: PBMCs. These TCRs come from a man in his sixties with colorectal cancer. The CDR3 runs from the conserved cysteine through the conserved F or W. D genes are given only for firm matches.

CDR3,length,D,J,V
CASSQTGDIQYF,12,-,TRBJ2-4,TRBV3-1/TRBV3-2
CASSRGTGGGHEQYF,15,TRBD1,TRBJ2-7,TRBV7-9
CASSFSNTQYF,11,-,TRBJ2-3,TRBV6-5
CASSRMYGVSGNTIYF,16,-,TRBJ1-3,TRBV3-1/TRBV3-2
CASSRSPDRGPQPQHF,16,TRBD1,TRBJ1-5,TRBV18
CASSLGQRTYEQYF,14,-,TRBJ2-7,TRBV11-2
CASSPKTVLNTEAFF,15,-,TRBJ1-1,TRBV7-9
CASSPFPSGGNSYNEQFF,18,TRBD2,TRBJ2-1,TRBV14
CAITGSGRQAFF,12,-,TRBJ1-1,TRBV10-3
CASSLVSGSAYEQYF,15,-,TRBJ2-7,TRBV7-9
CASSYRDRSTDTQYF,15,TRBD1,TRBJ2-3,TRBV11-2
CASSIDRRETQYF,13,-,TRBJ2-5,TRBV19
CASSLALGRGTSTDTQYF,18,TRBD2,TRBJ2-3,TRBV7-2
CASSLLAGGHFEQFF,15,TRBD2,TRBJ2-1,TRBV4-1
CASSQDRRRRDSGDSSYNEQFF,22,-,TRBJ2-1,TRBV4-1
CASRGKGGKELVGFTEAFF,19,-,TRBJ1-1,TRBV5-1
CASSSRGGADIQYF,14,TRBD2,TRBJ2-4,TRBV6-5
CASSLRVSTEAFF,13,-,TRBJ1-1,TRBV27
CAWSVSDLLNTEAFF,15,-,TRBJ1-1,TRBV30
CASSLDLYEQYF,12,-,TRBJ2-7,TRBV11-2
CASSNMKDSPGVGQNTEAFF,20,-,TRBJ1-1,TRBV27
CASTLAGDTYEQYF,14,TRBD2,TRBJ2-7,TRBV5-1
CASSLGDRGGYYEQYF,16,TRBD1,TRBJ2-7,TRBV7-2
CASSYEPFDEQYF,13,-,TRBJ2-7,TRBV11-2